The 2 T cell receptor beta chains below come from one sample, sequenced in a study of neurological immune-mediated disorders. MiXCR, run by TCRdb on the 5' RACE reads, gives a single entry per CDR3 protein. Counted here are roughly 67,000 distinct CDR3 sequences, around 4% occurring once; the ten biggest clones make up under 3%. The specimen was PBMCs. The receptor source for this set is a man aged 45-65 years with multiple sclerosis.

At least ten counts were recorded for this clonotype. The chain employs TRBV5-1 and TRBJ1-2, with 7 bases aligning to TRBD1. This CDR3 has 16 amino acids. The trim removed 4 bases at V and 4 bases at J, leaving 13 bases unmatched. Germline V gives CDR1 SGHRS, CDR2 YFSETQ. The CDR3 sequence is CASSAGAGQGVYGYTF. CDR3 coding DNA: TGCGCCAGCAGCGCCGGAGCCGGGCAGGGGGTCTATGGCTACACCTTC.

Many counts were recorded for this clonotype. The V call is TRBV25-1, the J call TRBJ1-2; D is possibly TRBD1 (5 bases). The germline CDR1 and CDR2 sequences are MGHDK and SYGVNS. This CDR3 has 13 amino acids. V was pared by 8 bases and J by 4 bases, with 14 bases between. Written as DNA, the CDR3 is TGTGCCAGCGGACCCGGGACTTTCTATGGCTACACCTTC. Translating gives CASGPGTFYGYTF.